What follows are 27 T cell receptor beta chains derived from one specimen sequenced in a study of cytomegalovirus exposure and HLA in healthy donors. Researchers ran the PCR with 60 Vbeta and 13 Jbeta primers. Using immunoSEQ multiplex PCR, the repertoire was profiled, and TCRdb retains in-frame clones only, with some absent. The sample lists about 150,000 clones; roughly three quarters were seen once. Sample: PBMCs. These receptors all come from a man aged 25 to 40 in good health and CMV-seronegative.

The chain recombines TRBV28 with TRBJ2-2; 9 bases match TRBD2. Germline V gene sequence: CDR1 MDHEN, CDR2 SYDVKM. V was pared by 4 bases and J by 4 bases, with 16 bases of the junction left unmatched. CDR3 length: 19 residues. CDR3 amino acids: CASSSYRSGGRAGTGELFF. The CDR3 nucleotides read TGTGCCAGCAGTTCCTACCGGTCTGGCGGGAGGGCCGGCACCGGGGAGCTGTTTTTT.

The V call is TRBV30, the J call TRBJ1-5; TRBD1 matches at 9 bases. The trim removed 1 base at V and 7 bases at J, leaving 8 bases unmatched. This CDR3 region has 15 residues. In germline, CDR1 is GTSNPN, CDR2 SVGIG (reference sequence). CDR3: CAWSANTGGDQPQHF. DNA of the CDR3: TGTGCCTGGAGTGCCAATACAGGGGGCGACCAGCCCCAGCATTTT.

Only a few counts were recorded for this clone. The chain is built from TRBV4-1 and TRBJ1-1, with 8 bases aligning to TRBD1. Germline CDR1 reads MGHRA; CDR2 reads YSYEKL. The CDR3 consists of 14 residues. Trimming took 2 bases from V and 7 from J; bases not matched to a gene: 6. The CDR3 spells CASSQPGTGFEAFF. CDR3 in DNA: TGCGCCAGCAGCCAACCTGGGACAGGCTTTGAAGCTTTCTTT.

This chain connects TRBV19 to TRBJ2-1; 7 bases map to TRBD2. The junction had 7 bases not matched to a gene; V was cut back by 6 bases and J by 8 bases. Germline V lookup: CDR1 LNHDA, CDR2 SQIVND (reference sequence). This CDR3 contains 13 residues. CDR3 in amino acids: CASRLAIVDEQFF. CDR3 nucleotides: TGTGCCAGTAGACTAGCGATAGTGGATGAGCAGTTCTTC.

By share of the sample, this clone is medium-sized. The gene calls are TRBV13 and TRBJ2-4; 12 bases agree with TRBD1. J lost 7 bases, V lost 5 bases, and 15 bases had no gene match. The germline V gene encodes CDR1 PRHDT and CDR2 FYEKMQ (reference sequence). The CDR3 loop spans 18 amino acids. The CDR3 region is CASSPSGTGGTGGNIQYF. The CDR3 DNA sequence: TGTGCCAGCAGCCCCTCCGGGACAGGGGGCACTGGGGGCAACATTCAGTACTTC.

The rearrangement links TRBV25-1 to TRBJ2-7; TRBD2 aligns across 8 bases. Unmatched junction bases numbered 8, after V lost 3 bases and J lost 1 base. The CDR3 runs to 16 residues. Per germline, CDR1 MGHDK and CDR2 SYGVNS. The DNA of the CDR3 is TGTGCCAGCAGTGACCCCGGGAGGGGGAAATCCTACGAGCAGTACTTC. It codes for CASSDPGRGKSYEQYF.

Only a few counts were recorded for this clone. This chain joins TRBV4-2 and TRBJ2-7; 10 bases agree with TRBD1. CDR1 and CDR2 from the germline V gene are LGHNA and YNFKEQ. Trimming removed 1 base from V and 6 bases from J; junction bases left unmatched: 6. The CDR3 sequence is 15 residues long. Written as DNA, the CDR3 is TGTGCCAGCAGCCAAGCCACCGGGACAGGGGCCGAGCAGTACTTC. Amino acids: CASSQATGTGAEQYF.

The gene calls are TRBV5-1 and TRBJ2-7; no firm D call. Per the germline V gene, CDR1 is SGHRS and CDR2 is YFSETQ. Trimming took 5 bases from V and 0 from J, leaving 6 bases between them. The CDR3 spans 12 residues. CDR3 sequence reads: CASRIDSYEQYF. In DNA, the CDR3 is TGCGCCAGCAGGATAGACTCCTACGAGCAGTACTTC.

The gene calls are TRBV28 and TRBJ2-7; 12 bases align to TRBD2. The trim removed 5 bases at V and 4 bases at J, leaving 3 bases unmatched. Germline V gene data show CDR1 as MDHEN and CDR2 as SYDVKM. CDR3 length equals 14 residues. CDR3 sequence (DNA): TGTGCCAGCAGTAGACTAGCGGGGGATTACGAGCAGTACTTC. Translated: CASSRLAGDYEQYF.

The chain recombines TRBV28 with TRBJ1-5, with 9 nucleotides matching TRBD1. Germline V gene sequence: CDR1 MDHEN, CDR2 SYDVKM. V lost 10 bases, J lost 1 base, and 5 bases stayed unmatched. This CDR3 is 14 amino acids long. The CDR3 spells CAITDRGSNQPQHF. Here the CDR3 DNA reads TGTGCCATCACCGACAGGGGGAGCAATCAGCCCCAGCATTTT.

This clone was picked up a small number of times. The chain has TRBV7-2 and TRBJ2-5; 9 bases line up with TRBD2. Germline V lookup: CDR1 SGHTA, CDR2 FQGNSA. The CDR3 has 17 residues. Trimming cost V 3 bases and J 7 bases; bases outside gene matches: 15. The CDR3 loop reads CASSFTSGPVIPGTQYF. The CDR3 DNA follows: TGTGCCAGCAGCTTCACTAGCGGGCCGGTCATTCCGGGGACCCAGTACTTC.

J is TRBJ2-7 and V is TRBV4-1; 9 bases fit TRBD1. The junction had 6 bases not matched to a gene; V was cut back by 5 bases and J by 4 bases. Germline V gives CDR1 MGHRA, CDR2 YSYEKL. The CDR3 is 14 amino acids. CDR3 region: CASSVGTGRYEQYF. CDR3 DNA sequence: TGCGCCAGCAGCGTCGGGACAGGGAGGTACGAGCAGTACTTC.

The chain combines TRBV5-1 with TRBJ2-2; D may be TRBD1 (5 bases). This CDR3 region has 15 residues. CDR1 and CDR2 (germline): SGHRS, YFSETQ. V was cut by 2 bases and J by 0 bases, with 8 bases left in between. The chain's CDR3 is CASSFLQANTGELFF. The CDR3 DNA reads TGCGCCAGCAGCTTTTTACAGGCGAACACCGGGGAGCTGTTTTTT.

The chain's CDR3 is CASSLGTGISYNEQFF. CDR3 DNA: TGTGCCAGCAGCTTAGGGACAGGGATCTCCTACAATGAGCAGTTCTTC. V usage is TRBV7-2 and J usage is TRBJ2-1; 8 bases line up with TRBD1. The CDR3 has 16 amino acids. Germline V lookup: CDR1 SGHTA, CDR2 FQGNSA. The ends lost 1 base at V and 0 bases at J; junction bases unmatched: 2.

This clone was recorded only once. The genes are TRBV28 and TRBJ1-5, with TRBD1 identical over 8 bases. V was clipped by 5 bases and J by 1 base; unmatched bases: 4. In germline, CDR1 is MDHEN, CDR2 SYDVKM. This CDR3 spans 15 amino acids. This CDR3 is CASSTTGGSNQPQHF. Here the CDR3 DNA reads TGTGCCAGCAGTACAACAGGGGGAAGCAATCAGCCCCAGCATTTT.

The V gene is TRBV7-6, the J gene TRBJ2-3, with 9 bases lining up with TRBD2. The V and J ends lost 5 bases and 0 bases, in that order; junction bases with no gene match: 12. This CDR3 region has 18 residues. CDR1 SGHVS and CDR2 FNYEAQ come from the germline V gene. As DNA, the CDR3 is TGTGCCAGCAGCCCGAGGTGGCGGGAGGGGGTTAGCACAGATACGCAGTATTTT. It encodes CASSPRWREGVSTDTQYF.

The J gene is TRBJ2-7, the V gene TRBV15, with TRBD2 matching over 10 bases. The CDR3 is 15 residues long. Germline V gene sequence: CDR1 LNHNV, CDR2 YYDKDF (reference sequence). The V segment lost 3 bases and the J segment 4 bases; nucleotides outside the gene matches: 6. The CDR3 protein is CATSRHPSGGYEQYF. The CDR3 DNA reads TGTGCCACCAGCAGGCATCCTAGCGGGGGTTACGAGCAGTACTTC.

The chain carries TRBV14 and TRBJ2-1, with D possibly TRBD1 on 5 matching bases. CDR3 length: 14 residues. V was cut by 10 bases and J by 8 bases, with 21 bases left in between. The V gene's germline CDR1 is SGHDN and CDR2 FVKESK. For the CDR3, the DNA is TGTGCCACCTATGACAGCACAACCCCCTATGAGCAGTTCTTC. Its protein is CATYDSTTPYEQFF.

V gene TRBV5-1 combines with J gene TRBJ2-3; 8 bases are shared with TRBD1. The V segment lost 1 base and the J segment 6 bases; nucleotides outside the gene matches: 1. This CDR3 region has 13 residues. CDR1 SGHRS and CDR2 YFSETQ come from the germline V gene. The CDR3 DNA follows: TGCGCCAGCAGCTTGTGGACAGGGGATACGCAGTATTTT. Amino acids: CASSLWTGDTQYF.

This chain joins TRBV7-8 and TRBJ2-7; D unclear. The CDR3 has 11 residues. Germline assignment: CDR1 SGHVS and CDR2 FQNEAQ. V was shortened by 5 bases and J by 5 bases, with 7 bases between the two germline ends. The CDR3 nucleotides are TGTGCCAGCAGCCTGAGCCACGAGCAGTACTTC. It translates to CASSLSHEQYF.

The genes are TRBV28 and TRBJ2-2; 11 nucleotides match TRBD2. J was trimmed by 0 bases and V by 8 bases; bases with no gene match: 8. The length of the CDR3 is 17 residues. The V gene's germline CDR1 is MDHEN and CDR2 SYDVKM. The CDR3 region has the DNA TGTGCCAGCCTGACTAGCGGGACCCTTACGAACACCGGGGAGCTGTTTTTT. Protein: CASLTSGTLTNTGELFF.

The genes are TRBV5-1 and TRBJ2-3; perhaps TRBD2 as D (5 bases). Looked up from germline, CDR1 is SGHRS and CDR2 is YFSETQ. The CDR3 is 13 amino acids. Trimming left V 5 bases short and J 4 bases short, with 11 bases between. The CDR3 sequence is CASSLTRADTQYF. The CDR3 DNA follows: TGCGCCAGCAGTCTAACTAGAGCAGATACGCAGTATTTT.

In regard to this clone: The sample has other DNA sequences that encode this CDR3 too. The chain couples TRBV5-4 to TRBJ2-5; 9 nucleotides line up with TRBD1. The CDR3 sequence is 14 residues long. Germline V gives CDR1 SGHNT, CDR2 YYREEE (reference sequence). V was pared by 3 bases and J by 5 bases, with 5 bases of the junction left unmatched. The CDR3 DNA reads as TGTGCCAGCAGCTCACAGGGGGCCGCGGAGACCCAGTACTTC. Protein: CASSSQGAAETQYF. The complete variable domain, with remaining parts taken from reference TRBV5-4 and TRBJ2-5, reads ETGVTQSPTHLIKTRGQQVTLRCSSQSGHNTVSWYQQALGQGPQFIFQYYREEENGRGNFPPRFSGLQFPNYSSELNVNALELDDSALYLCASSSQGAAETQYFGPGTRLLVL.

The chain joins TRBV5-1 to TRBJ2-7, with 12 nucleotides matching TRBD1. J was trimmed by 7 bases and V by 4 bases; bases with no gene match: 6. There are 14 residues in the CDR3. Germline V gene lookup returns CDR1 SGHRS and CDR2 YFSETQ. CDR3: CASSPGQGAWEQYF. The CDR3, as DNA: TGCGCCAGCAGCCCGGGACAGGGGGCTTGGGAGCAGTACTTC.

The chain is built from TRBV30 and TRBJ2-1; 8 nucleotides line up with TRBD1. V shed 4 bases and J 9 bases; nucleotides not matched to a gene: 8. The CDR3 is 13 amino acids. In germline, CDR1 is GTSNPN, CDR2 SVGIG (reference sequence). The DNA for the CDR3 is TGTGCCTGGACCGGACAGGGTGGGGGTGAGCAGTTCTTC. Its protein product is CAWTGQGGGEQFF.

This clone has more than one count but fewer than ten. The chain combines TRBV6-5 with TRBJ1-1, with D unclear. CDR1 is MNHEY, CDR2 SVGAGI, per germline. The CDR3 extends over 15 amino acids. With 6 bases removed from V and 0 bases from J, the gap between germline ends came to 14 bases. The CDR3 DNA reads TGTGCCAGCAGGGGAGCGCTACGTATGAACACTGAAGCTTTCTTT. Translation: CASRGALRMNTEAFF.

This chain uses TRBV5-1 with TRBJ2-3; D is unresolved. The germline V gene has CDR1 SGHRS and CDR2 YFSETQ. Trimming left V 6 bases short and J 3 bases short, with 11 bases between. CDR3 size: 13 residues. The CDR3 is CASNIPQTDTQYF. For the CDR3, the DNA is TGCGCCAGCAACATCCCCCAGACAGATACGCAGTATTTT.